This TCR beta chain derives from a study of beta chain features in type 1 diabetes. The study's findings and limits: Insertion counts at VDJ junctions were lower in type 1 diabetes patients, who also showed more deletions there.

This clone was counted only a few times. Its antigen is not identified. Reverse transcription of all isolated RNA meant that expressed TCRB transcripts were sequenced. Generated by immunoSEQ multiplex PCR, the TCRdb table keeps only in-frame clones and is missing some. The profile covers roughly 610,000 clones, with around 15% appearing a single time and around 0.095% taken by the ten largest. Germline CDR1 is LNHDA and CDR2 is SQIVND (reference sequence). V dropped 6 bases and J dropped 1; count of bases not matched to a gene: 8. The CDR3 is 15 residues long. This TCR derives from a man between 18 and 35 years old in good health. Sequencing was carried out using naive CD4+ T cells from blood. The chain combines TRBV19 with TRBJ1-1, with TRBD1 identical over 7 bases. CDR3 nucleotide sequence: TGTGCCAGTAGGGGCAGGGGGGCCGGGAACACTGAAGCTTTCTTT. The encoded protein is CASRGRGAGNTEAFF.